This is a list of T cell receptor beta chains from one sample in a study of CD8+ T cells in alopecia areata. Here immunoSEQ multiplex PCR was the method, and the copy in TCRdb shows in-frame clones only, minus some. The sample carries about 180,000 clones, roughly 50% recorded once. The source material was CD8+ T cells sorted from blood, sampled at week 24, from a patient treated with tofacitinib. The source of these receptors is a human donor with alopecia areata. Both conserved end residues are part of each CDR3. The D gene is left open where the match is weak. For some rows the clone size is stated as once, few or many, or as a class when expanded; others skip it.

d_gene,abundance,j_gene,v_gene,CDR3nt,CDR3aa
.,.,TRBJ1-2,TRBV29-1,TGCAGCGTCCTGACAGGAAAAGCCTATGGCTACACCTTC,CSVLTGKAYGYTF
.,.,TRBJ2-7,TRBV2,TGTGCCAGCACAGGGGAGACCTACGAGCAGTACTTC,CASTGETYEQYF
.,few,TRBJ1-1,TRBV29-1,TGCAGCGTTGAAGAAGCTTACAAAAACACTGAAGCTTTCTTT,CSVEEAYKNTEAFF
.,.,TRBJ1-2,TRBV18,TGTGCCAGCCATCCCGGGCCAACATATGGCTACACCTTC,CASHPGPTYGYTF
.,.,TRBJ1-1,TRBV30,TGTGCCTGGATATTGAGCAGGTCGACCACTGAAGCTTTCTTT,CAWILSRSTTEAFF
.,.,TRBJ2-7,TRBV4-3,TGCGCCAGCAGCCAAGGTCGGGGGCAAGCCTACGAGCAGTACTTC,CASSQGRGQAYEQYF
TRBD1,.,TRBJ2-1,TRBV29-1,TGCAGCGTTGATGCCGGACAGGGGGCCTACAATGAGCAGTTCTTC,CSVDAGQGAYNEQFF
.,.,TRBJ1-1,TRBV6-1,TGTGCCAGCAGATTGCAGGGGACTGAAGCTTTCTTT,CASRLQGTEAFF
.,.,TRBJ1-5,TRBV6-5,TGTGCCAGCAGTTACGGTTCGGACAATCAGCCCCAGCATTTT,CASSYGSDNQPQHF
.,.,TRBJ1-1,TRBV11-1,TGTGCCAGCAGCTTAACGAGGGACACTGAAGCTTTCTTT,CASSLTRDTEAFF
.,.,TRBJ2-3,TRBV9,TGTGCCAGCAGCACCCAAGGCGGCGGACCCACAGATACGCAGTATTTT,CASSTQGGGPTDTQYF
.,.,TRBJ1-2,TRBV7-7,TGCGCCAGCAGCCAAGTTTCGCTAGCCACAGACTATGGCTACACCTTC,CASSQVSLATDYGYTF
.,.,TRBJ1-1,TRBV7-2,TGTGCCAGCAGACCAAGGATAGGGCTGGACACTGAAGCTTTCTTT,CASRPRIGLDTEAFF
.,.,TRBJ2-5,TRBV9,TGTGCCAGCAGCGTAGAGGCGAGGAGCCAAGAGACCCAGTACTTC,CASSVEARSQETQYF
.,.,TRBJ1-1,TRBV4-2,TGTGCCAGCAGCTTATACCCTGAAGCTTTCTTT,CASSLYPEAFF
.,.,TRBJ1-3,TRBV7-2,TGTGCCAGCAGCCCCCCCGGACAAGGAAACACCATATATTTT,CASSPPGQGNTIYF
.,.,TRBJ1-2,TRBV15,TGTGCCACCAGCGTGCCGGGAGGTGGAAGTGGCGGCTACACCTTC,CATSVPGGGSGGYTF
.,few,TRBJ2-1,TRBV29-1,TGCAGCGCCCAGGGGAGGGAGGGGAGGTTCAATGAGCAGTTCTTC,CSAQGREGRFNEQFF
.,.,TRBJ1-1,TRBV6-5,TGTGCCAGCAGTCTTTCGGGCGGCACTGAAGCTTTCTTT,CASSLSGGTEAFF
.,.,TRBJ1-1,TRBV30,TGTGCCTGGACTTCTGGGGGCACTTACACTGAAGCTTTCTTT,CAWTSGGTYTEAFF
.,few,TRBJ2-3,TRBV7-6,TGTGCCAGCAGCAAAACCTACCCTAGCACAGATACGCAGTATTTT,CASSKTYPSTDTQYF
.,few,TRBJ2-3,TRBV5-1,TGCGCCAGCAGCACAGCTAGCACAGATACGCAGTATTTT,CASSTASTDTQYF
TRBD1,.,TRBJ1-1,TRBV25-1,TGTGCCAGCAGTGGATACAGGGGAAGGGACACTGAAGCTTTCTTT,CASSGYRGRDTEAFF
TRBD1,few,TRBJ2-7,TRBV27,TGTGCCAGTGCGACAGGGAAGGGTTACGAGCAGTACTTC,CASATGKGYEQYF
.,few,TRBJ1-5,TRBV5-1,TGCGCCAGCAGCCAGGAGGGAAATCAGCCCCAGCATTTT,CASSQEGNQPQHF
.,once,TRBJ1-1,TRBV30,TGTGCCTGGGGCATAGGGAGCACTGAAGCTTTCTTT,CAWGIGSTEAFF
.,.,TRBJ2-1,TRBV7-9,TGTGCCAGCGTGGGGACGTCACCTGAGCAGTTCTTC,CASVGTSPEQFF
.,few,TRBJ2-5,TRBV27,TGTGCCAGCAGTGGTCTAGGGGGCCAAGAGACCCAGTACTTC,CASSGLGGQETQYF
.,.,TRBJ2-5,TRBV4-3,TGCGCCAGCAGCCAAGATCGCACAGGGATAAAACAAGAGACCCAGTACTTC,CASSQDRTGIKQETQYF
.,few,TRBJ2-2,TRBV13,TGTGCCAGCAGCCAAACCTCAGGTTTCGCGAACACCGGGGAGCTGTTTTTT,CASSQTSGFANTGELFF
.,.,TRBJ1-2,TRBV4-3,TGCGCCAGCAGCCAAGATCGGGTGGAAGGCTACACCTTC,CASSQDRVEGYTF
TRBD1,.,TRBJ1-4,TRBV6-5,TGTGCCAGCAGTAAGGACAGGGCTAATGAAAAACTGTTTTTT,CASSKDRANEKLFF
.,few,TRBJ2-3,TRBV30,TGTGCCTGGAGTGTCAATGGAGCAGATACGCAGTATTTT,CAWSVNGADTQYF
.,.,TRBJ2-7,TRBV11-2,TGTGCCAGCAGCTTGAGGGGGTCCTACGAGCAGTACTTC,CASSLRGSYEQYF
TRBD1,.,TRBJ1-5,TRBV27,TGTGCCAGCAGTCAAGGACAGGGCGGTCAGCCCCAGCATTTT,CASSQGQGGQPQHF
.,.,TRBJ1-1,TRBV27,TGTGCCAGCAGTTTACCGGGTACTGAAGCTTTCTTT,CASSLPGTEAFF
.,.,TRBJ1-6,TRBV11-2,TGTGCCAGCAGCTCCTCCAGAGCTTCACCCCTCCACTTT,CASSSSRASPLHF
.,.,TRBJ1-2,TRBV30,TGTGCCTGGAGTGTTGGGCCGGGGGATGGCTACACCTTC,CAWSVGPGDGYTF
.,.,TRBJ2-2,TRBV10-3,TGTGCCATCAAGGACCCAAACGTTGGCGGGGAGCTGTTTTTT,CAIKDPNVGGELFF
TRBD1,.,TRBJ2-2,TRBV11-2,TGTGCCAGCAGCCCCGGGACAGGGGGTCAAGGGGAGCTGTTTTTT,CASSPGTGGQGELFF
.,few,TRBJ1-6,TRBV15,TGTGCCAGCAGCGGGGGGCGCGTCTCCTATAATTCACCCCTCCACTTT,CASSGGRVSYNSPLHF
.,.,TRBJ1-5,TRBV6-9,TGTGCCAGCAGTTACATTGGATATCAGCCCCAGCATTTT,CASSYIGYQPQHF
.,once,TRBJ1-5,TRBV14,TGTGCCAGCAGCCTGGGGCCGGCAGGGGAACCCCAGCATTTT,CASSLGPAGEPQHF
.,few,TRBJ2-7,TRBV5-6,TGTGCCAGCAGCCCAGGGTTGGGGTCCTACGAGCAGTACTTC,CASSPGLGSYEQYF
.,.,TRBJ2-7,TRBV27,TGTGCCAGCAGTTTAGGCAGGGCCTACGAGCAGTACTTC,CASSLGRAYEQYF
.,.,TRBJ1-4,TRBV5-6,TGTGCCAGCAGCTCGTTAGGGGAAAAACTGTTTTTT,CASSSLGEKLFF
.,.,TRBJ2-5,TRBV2,TGTGCCAGCAGCCCCTTCGGTATTGAGGAAGAGACCCAGTACTTC,CASSPFGIEEETQYF
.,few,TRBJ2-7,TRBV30,TGTGCCTGGAGTGTCGGGGACGGGTACGAGCAGTACTTC,CAWSVGDGYEQYF
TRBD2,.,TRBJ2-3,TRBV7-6,TGTGCCAGCAGCTCCACCTCTAGCGGGGGGGCCCTAGATACGCAGTATTTT,CASSSTSSGGALDTQYF
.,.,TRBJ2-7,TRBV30,TGTGCCTGGAGTCCGGGGAACGAGCAGTACTTC,CAWSPGNEQYF
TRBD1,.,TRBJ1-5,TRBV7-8,TGTGCCAGCAGCTTAAGGGTACCGGGACAGGGAGGGGATCAGCCCCAGCATTTT,CASSLRVPGQGGDQPQHF
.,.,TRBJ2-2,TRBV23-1,TGCGCCAGCAGTCAATCTCATGGCTCCGGGGAGCTGTTTTTT,CASSQSHGSGELFF
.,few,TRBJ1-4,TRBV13,TGTGCCAGCAGCTTAGCACCCTTCGGGGAAAAACTGTTTTTT,CASSLAPFGEKLFF
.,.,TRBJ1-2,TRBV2,TGTGCCAGCAGTGGGACGGACCTTAACTATGGCTACACCTTC,CASSGTDLNYGYTF